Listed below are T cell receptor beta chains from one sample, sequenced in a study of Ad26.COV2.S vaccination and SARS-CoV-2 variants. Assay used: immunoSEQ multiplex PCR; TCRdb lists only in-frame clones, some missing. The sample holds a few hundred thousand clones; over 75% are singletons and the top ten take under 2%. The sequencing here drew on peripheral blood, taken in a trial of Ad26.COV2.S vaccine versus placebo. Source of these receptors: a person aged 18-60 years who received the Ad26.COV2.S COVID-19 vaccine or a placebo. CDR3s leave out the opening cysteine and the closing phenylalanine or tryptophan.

ASSAGQGVRGGELF,TRBV5-4
ASSRGGAGRANTGELF,TRBV7-6
ASSRLGGAGSRDTQY,TRBV13
ASSSSLAGPYEQY,TRBV28
ASSLGGGYYGYT,TRBV5-1
ASSVREDYNSPLH,TRBV25-1
ASSVFGQTNEKLF,TRBV9
ASESLRDRGYEQY,TRBV27
AIMAGGVDEQF,TRBV10-3
AVGGETQY,TRBV19
ASSLVSSGRGETQY,TRBV5-6
ASSQRAPGLGSNEQF,TRBV3-1/TRBV3-2
ASSPGSLGANVLT,TRBV9
ASSSSGTSETQY,TRBV5-6
AWSVQSGVEAF,TRBV30
ASRLTSTYEQY,TRBV11-2
ASSRQARYEQY,TRBV5-4
ASKGSGNTIY,TRBV27
ASSQGLAGYNEQF,TRBV3-1/TRBV3-2
SALRGTEAF,TRBV29-1
ASGSRGKYEQY,TRBV12-5
SASTGTGRSNQPQH,TRBV20-1
ASSEEGSLGYNEQF,TRBV9
ASSKRRATNEKLF,TRBV7-2
ASSLVKGMNTEAF,TRBV5-4
ASSQDWMSGRASNEQF,TRBV3-1/TRBV3-2
ASSFVGQPQH,TRBV28
ASSLDLGTGSYEQY,TRBV11-2
AFPRGSGGGYT,TRBV30
AISDRGAELF,TRBV10-3
ASSPRDYASGELF,TRBV7-9
ASSTTSGSNTGELF,TRBV7-9
ASSLTVPSGANVLT,TRBV28